A single sample is the source of the 5 T cell receptor beta chains below, sequenced in a study of blood T cell repertoires in COVID-19. The repertoire was sequenced with immunoSEQ multiplex PCR; TCRdb's copy has only in-frame clones and lacks some. The data hold about 480,000 clones, with roughly 89% observed a single time. Sample: peripheral blood. The receptor source for this set is a young man with COVID-19, enrolled during active disease.

V and J are TRBV4-2 and TRBJ1-2; tentatively, D is TRBD1 (5 bases). Germline V CDR1 and CDR2: LGHNA, YNFKEQ. Trimming left V 0 bases short and J 7 bases short, with 15 bases between. The CDR3 extends over 15 amino acids. The CDR3 region is CASSQDLGREVGYTF. CDR3 nucleotides: TGTGCCAGCAGCCAAGATCTCGGCAGGGAAGTTGGCTACACCTTC.

This chain links TRBV9 with TRBJ2-7; tentative D call: TRBD2 (6 bases). This CDR3 is 11 amino acids long. The V and J ends lost 0 bases and 12 bases respectively, with 10 bases between them. CDR1 SGDLS and CDR2 YYNGEE come from the germline V gene. The CDR3 nucleotides are TGTGCCAGCAGCGTAGTTTCGCGGGGGTACTTC. It codes for CASSVVSRGYF. Together with reference TRBV9 and TRBJ2-7, the CDR3 gives the full variable domain: DSGVTQTPKHLITATGQRVTLRCSPRSGDLSVYWYQQSLDQGLQFLIQYYNGEERAKGNILERFSAQQFPDLHSELNLSSLELGDSALYFCASSVVSRGYFGPGTRLTVT.

The chain has TRBV4-1 and TRBJ2-3, with 12 bases that match TRBD2. Germline values: CDR1 MGHRA, CDR2 YSYEKL. The CDR3 has 18 amino acids. The junction had 13 bases not matched to a gene; V was cut back by 3 bases and J by 6 bases. The CDR3, as DNA: TGCGCCAGCAGCCAGAGACTAGCGGGGGAGCCTTGGGGCGATACGCAGTATTTT. Translated: CASSQRLAGEPWGDTQYF.

V and J are TRBV7-8 and TRBJ2-3; no clear D gene. Germline-derived CDR1 and CDR2 are SGHVS and FQNEAQ. The CDR3 totals 15 residues. V was clipped by 1 base and J by 2 bases, with 10 bases between them. The CDR3 DNA reads TGTGCCAGCAGCTTAGGACTTACCCTCACAGATACGCAGTATTTT. It codes for CASSLGLTLTDTQYF.

V and J are TRBV29-1 and TRBJ1-4; 8 nucleotides agree with TRBD1. V lost 6 bases and J lost 8; bases outside the gene matches: 11. In germline, CDR1 is SQVTM, CDR2 ANQGSEA. This CDR3 region has 14 residues. CDR3 DNA: TGCAGCGTGATCCCGACAGGGGAGAAGGAAAAACTGTTTTTT. It is translated as CSVIPTGEKEKLFF.